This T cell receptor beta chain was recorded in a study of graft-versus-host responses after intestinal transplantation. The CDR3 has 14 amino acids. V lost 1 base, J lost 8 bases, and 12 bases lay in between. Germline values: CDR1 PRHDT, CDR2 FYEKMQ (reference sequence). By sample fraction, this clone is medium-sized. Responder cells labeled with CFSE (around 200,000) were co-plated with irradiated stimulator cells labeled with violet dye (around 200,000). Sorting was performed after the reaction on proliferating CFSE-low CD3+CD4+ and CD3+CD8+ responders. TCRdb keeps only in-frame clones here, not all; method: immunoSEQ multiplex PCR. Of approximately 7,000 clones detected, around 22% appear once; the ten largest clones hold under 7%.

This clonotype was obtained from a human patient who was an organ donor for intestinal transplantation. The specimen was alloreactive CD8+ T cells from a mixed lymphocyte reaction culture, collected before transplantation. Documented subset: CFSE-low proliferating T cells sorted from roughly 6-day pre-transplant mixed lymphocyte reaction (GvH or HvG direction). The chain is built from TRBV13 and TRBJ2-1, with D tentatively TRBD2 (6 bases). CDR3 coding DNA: TGTGCCAGCAGCTTAGAGGGACTGACCGATGAGCAGTTCTTC. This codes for CASSLEGLTDEQFF.